This T cell receptor beta chain was obtained from a study of regulatory T cells in long-lasting Graves disease. Concerning this clonotype itself: Its target is unknown. One end of the junction does not line up with germline, which may come from a read error.

Points from the study as a whole: Persistent disease showed a preference for TRBV28, TRBJ1-2 and TRBJ2-5.

There are 13 residues in the CDR3. Looked up from germline, CDR1 is SGHTA and CDR2 is FQGNSA. Time point of the sample: newly diagnosed GD, antithyroid drugs for less than 3 months. The TCR library was prepared using RNA isolated from PBMCs. Researchers made TCR beta libraries by using iRepertoire HTBI primers and running Arm-PCR on CDR3 regions. TCRdb reprocessed the multiplex PCR reads with MiXCR, giving one entry per CDR3 protein. The data hold 350,000 to 500,000 distinct CDR3 sequences, with approximately 16% observed a single time. The same sample was also used in a study of T cells in Graves' hyperthyroidism and ophthalmopathy.

The chain employs TRBV7-2 and TRBJ1-2; weak D call: TRBD1 (6 bases). This specimen consisted of peripheral blood mononuclear cells (PBMCs), obtained at new diagnosis, from a patient treated with antithyroid drugs. This receptor was taken from a woman aged 25 to 39 with Graves disease. For the CDR3, the DNA is TGTGCCAGCAGCTTAAAGGGGGACTATGGCTACGCCTTC. Translating gives CASSLKGDYGYAF.